Listed below are T cell receptor beta chains from one sample, sequenced in a study of blood T cell repertoires in COVID-19. Here immunoSEQ multiplex PCR was the method, and the copy in TCRdb shows in-frame clones only, minus some. The sample has 40,000 to 50,000 clones; 70% to 80% are singletons. Input material: peripheral blood. Source of these receptors: a woman in her seventies with acute or convalescent COVID-19. Each CDR3 is given with its conserved first and last residue. The D gene is left open where the match is weak. Clone size is not always given. Where it is, it says once, few, many or a class for expanded clones.

v_gene	j_gene	d_gene	abundance	CDR3aa	CDR3nt
TRBV7-2	TRBJ2-7	TRBD2	once	CASSPEASGINEQYF	TGTGCCAGCAGCCCGGAGGCTAGCGGGATTAACGAGCAGTACTTC
TRBV3-1/TRBV3-2	TRBJ2-7	TRBD1	once	CASSQGTGGGEQYF	TGTGCCAGCAGCCAGGGGACAGGGGGCGGCGAGCAGTACTTC
TRBV5-1	TRBJ2-1	TRBD2	once	CASNVAGRVEQFF	TGCGCCAGCAACGTAGCGGGAAGGGTTGAGCAGTTCTTC
TRBV7-2	TRBJ2-7	NA	once	CASSLGGRARAYEQYF	TGTGCCAGCAGCTTAGGGGGGCGGGCCCGGGCCTACGAGCAGTACTTC
TRBV19	TRBJ2-1	TRBD2	NA	CASSLGLGRDEQFF	TGTGCCAGTAGTTTGGGACTAGGGAGGGATGAGCAGTTCTTC
TRBV6-5	TRBJ2-7	NA	NA	CASSYSRGYEQYF	TGTGCCAGCAGTTACTCTCGGGGCTACGAGCAGTACTTC
TRBV5-5	TRBJ2-2	NA	NA	CASKKGVNTGELFF	TGTGCCAGCAAAAAGGGGGTGAACACCGGGGAGCTGTTTTTT
TRBV27	TRBJ2-1	TRBD1	NA	CASSLTGVSYNEQFF	TGTGCCAGCAGCCTAACAGGGGTGTCCTACAATGAGCAGTTCTTC
TRBV7-2	TRBJ1-2	NA	NA	CASSSDPRQTYGYTF	TGTGCCAGCAGCTCAGACCCCCGACAGACCTATGGCTACACCTTC
TRBV11-2	TRBJ2-7	NA	NA	CASSATQGLGEQYF	TGTGCCAGCAGCGCCACACAGGGCTTGGGCGAGCAGTACTTC
TRBV5-1	TRBJ1-1	TRBD1	NA	CASSPRTGNTEAFF	TGCGCCAGCAGCCCCCGGACAGGGAACACTGAAGCTTTCTTT
TRBV5-5	TRBJ2-7	TRBD1	NA	CASSFNGQGSYEQYF	TGTGCCAGCAGCTTTAATGGACAGGGATCCTACGAGCAGTACTTC
TRBV27	TRBJ1-4	TRBD1	NA	CASRSQGARGELFF	TGTGCCAGCAGATCGCAGGGGGCCCGGGGAGAACTGTTTTTT
TRBV18	TRBJ1-2	NA	NA	CASSPGQYGYTF	TGTGCCAGCTCACCTGGACAGTATGGCTACACCTTC
TRBV4-1	TRBJ2-7	TRBD2	NA	CASSHTRVAGDTYEQYF	TGCGCCAGCAGCCACACACGAGTAGCGGGGGACACCTACGAGCAGTACTTC
TRBV4-2	TRBJ1-6	TRBD1	once	CASSRGGTVDSPLHF	TGTGCCAGCAGCAGAGGGGGGACAGTAGATTCACCCCTCCACTTT
TRBV7-2	TRBJ1-1	TRBD1	NA	CASSSDRGLLVEAFF	TGTGCCAGCAGCTCGGACAGGGGGCTCTTGGTGGAAGCTTTCTTT
TRBV4-3	TRBJ1-4	NA	NA	CASSQEQGNNEKLFF	TGCGCCAGCAGCCAAGAGCAGGGCAATAATGAAAAACTGTTTTTT
TRBV5-1	TRBJ2-2	NA	NA	CASSLGGLGTGELFF	TGCGCCAGCAGCTTGGGGGGGCTGGGCACCGGGGAGCTGTTTTTT
TRBV7-9	TRBJ1-1	NA	NA	CASSFGGGRHTEAFF	TGTGCCAGCAGCTTCGGGGGGGGGCGGCACACTGAAGCTTTCTTT
TRBV9	TRBJ1-2	NA	NA	CASSTPLGGDYTF	TGTGCCAGCAGCACCCCCCTGGGGGGAGACTACACCTTC
TRBV11-3	TRBJ2-1	TRBD2	NA	CASSLGWLAGINEQFF	TGTGCCAGCAGCTTAGGGTGGCTAGCGGGGATCAATGAGCAGTTCTTC
TRBV7-8	TRBJ1-2	TRBD1	NA	CASSSRDSRPYGYTF	TGTGCCAGCAGCAGTCGGGACAGCCGCCCCTATGGCTACACCTTC
TRBV19	TRBJ1-6	NA	NA	CASSIRDRYNSPLHF	TGTGCCAGTAGTATCCGCGACAGGTATAATTCACCCCTCCACTTT
TRBV9	TRBJ1-2	TRBD1	NA	CASSVGQGLNYGYTF	TGTGCCAGCAGCGTAGGACAGGGGCTCAACTATGGCTACACCTTC
TRBV2	TRBJ2-2	TRBD2	NA	CASSSSGGFSGELFF	TGTGCCAGCAGTTCTAGCGGGGGTTTTTCCGGGGAGCTGTTTTTT
TRBV29-1	TRBJ1-2	NA	NA	CSVGGQANYGYTF	TGCAGCGTTGGCGGGCAAGCTAACTATGGCTACACCTTC
TRBV6-5	TRBJ1-6	NA	NA	CASSYSNEAGSPLHF	TGTGCCAGCAGTTACTCGAACGAGGCGGGGTCACCCCTCCACTTT
TRBV11-2	TRBJ1-2	TRBD1	NA	CASSLGGTGQSYGYTF	TGTGCCAGCAGCTTAGGGGGGACAGGGCAAAGCTATGGCTACACCTTC
TRBV2	TRBJ1-1	TRBD1	NA	CASSEADRGLPEAFF	TGTGCCAGCAGTGAAGCCGACAGGGGTCTCCCTGAAGCTTTCTTT
TRBV28	TRBJ1-6	NA	NA	CASTLRRLDSPLHF	TGTGCCAGCACTCTCAGGAGGTTAGATTCACCCCTCCACTTT
TRBV6-5	TRBJ1-4	NA	NA	CASSYSILQGGKLFF	TGTGCCAGCAGTTACTCGATTCTACAGGGCGGAAAACTGTTTTTT
TRBV4-3	TRBJ2-6	NA	NA	CASSQFQAGANVLTF	TGCGCCAGCAGCCAATTCCAGGCTGGGGCCAACGTCCTGACTTTC
TRBV10-3	TRBJ2-1	NA	NA	CAISEPSTTEQFF	TGTGCCATCAGTGAGCCTAGCACAACTGAGCAGTTCTTC
TRBV19	TRBJ2-7	NA	NA	CASSIAGEFNEQYF	TGTGCCAGTAGTATTGCAGGGGAGTTCAACGAGCAGTACTTC
TRBV11-2	TRBJ2-3	TRBD1	NA	CASSLDEGASTDTQYF	TGTGCCAGCAGCTTAGACGAGGGGGCTAGCACAGATACGCAGTATTTT